The 21 T cell receptor beta chains in this list originate from one sample, sequenced in a study of T cell responses to AZD1222 COVID-19 vaccine. The table came from immunoSEQ multiplex PCR; TCRdb's copy has only in-frame clones and leaves some out. The table lists 95,000 to 150,000 clones, 75% to 90% of them singletons. The sample here was peripheral blood, taken on day 0 of AZD1222 vaccination. These receptors were taken from an adult in good health.

The CDR3 sequence: CASSLDRDSPLHF. CDR3 nucleotide sequence: TGCGCCAGCAGCCTGGACAGGGATTCACCCCTCCACTTT. The chain has TRBV5-1 and TRBJ1-6; 8 bases are shared with TRBD1. CDR1 SGHRS and CDR2 YFSETQ come from the germline V gene. Trimming at V came to 4 bases and at J to 8 bases, leaving 2 bases not matched to a gene. This CDR3 has 13 amino acids.

Only a few counts were recorded for this clone. The rearrangement links TRBV19 to TRBJ2-5; TRBD2 aligns across 14 bases. Germline V lookup: CDR1 LNHDA, CDR2 SQIVND (reference sequence). The CDR3 totals 17 residues. The V segment lost 3 bases and the J segment 4 bases; nucleotides outside the gene matches: 7. CDR3: CASSMGGLAGAVETQYF. The CDR3 DNA reads as TGTGCCAGTAGTATGGGGGGACTAGCGGGAGCTGTAGAGACCCAGTACTTC.

This chain links TRBV4-2 with TRBJ1-4; the match to TRBD1 covers 7 bases. V trimming: 4 bases; J trimming: 7 bases; junction bases outside the gene matches: 6. The CDR3 extends over 14 amino acids. The germline V gene has CDR1 LGHNA and CDR2 YNFKEQ. The CDR3 region has the DNA TGTGCCAGCAGCCGAGGACAGGCAACTGAAAAACTGTTTTTT. Translating it yields CASSRGQATEKLFF.

V usage is TRBV7-2 and J usage is TRBJ1-6; 7 bases fit TRBD1. The CDR3 is 14 residues long. V was clipped by 5 bases and J by 8 bases; unmatched bases: 6. Germline-derived CDR1 and CDR2 are SGHTA and FQGNSA. The CDR3 bases are TGTGCCAGCAGCATTAACCAGGGGGATTCACCCCTCCACTTT. Translating gives CASSINQGDSPLHF.

The chain combines TRBV5-1 with TRBJ2-7; D perhaps matches TRBD1 (6 bases). In germline, CDR1 is SGHRS, CDR2 YFSETQ. The V end lost 2 bases, the J end lost 2 bases, and 11 bases lay between the germline ends. This CDR3 contains 14 residues. The CDR3 DNA follows: TGCGCCAGCAGCTTCACAGGGCATGCCTACGAGCAGTACTTC. It encodes CASSFTGHAYEQYF.

A word on this clone: The junction departs from the called germline gene at one end, perhaps through a read error. The V call is TRBV6-1, the J call TRBJ2-3; D is perhaps TRBD1 (6 bases). The V gene's germline CDR1 is MNHNS and CDR2 SASEGT. This CDR3 region has 14 residues. CDR3: CVSSEVPGVDTQYF. Here the CDR3 DNA reads TGTGTCAGCAGTGAAGTGCCAGGGGTCGATACGCAGTATTTT.

This sequence joins TRBV27 and TRBJ1-2; no definite D call. The ends were cut back, 3 bases at V and 3 bases at J, with 11 bases in the middle. The length of the CDR3 is 14 residues. In germline, CDR1 is MNHEY, CDR2 SMNVEV (reference sequence). This CDR3 is CASSFLFGDYGYTF. The DNA of the CDR3 is TGTGCCAGCAGTTTCCTCTTTGGGGACTATGGCTACACCTTC.

The V gene is TRBV27, the J gene TRBJ2-2, with 7 bases aligning to TRBD2. From germline, CDR1 is MNHEY and CDR2 SMNVEV (reference sequence). Trimming took 2 bases from V and 5 from J; bases not matched to a gene: 5. CDR3 length equals 15 residues. Here the CDR3 reads CASSLILASTGELFF. The CDR3 DNA reads as TGTGCCAGCAGTTTAATACTAGCGTCTACCGGGGAGCTGTTTTTT.

In its sample, this clone was seen once. The chain employs TRBV6-5 and TRBJ1-2; D is ambiguous. The CDR3 loop spans 14 amino acids. The germline gives CDR1 MNHEY, CDR2 SVGAGI. The ends were cut back, 2 bases at V and 6 bases at J, with 13 bases in the middle. The CDR3 bases are TGTGCCAGCAGTTACGATCTGGGCCTTAATGGCTACACCTTC. Protein: CASSYDLGLNGYTF.

The sample holds one count of this clone. The chain joins TRBV16 to TRBJ1-3; no reliable D call. This CDR3 has 15 residues. Germline loops: CDR1 KGHSY, CDR2 FQNENV. Trimming left V 2 bases short and J 4 bases short, with 12 bases between. As DNA, the CDR3 is TGTGCCAGCAGCCAACAGCCGGACCTGGGAAACACCATATATTTT. The encoded protein is CASSQQPDLGNTIYF. The full variable domain, with the rest looked up from reference TRBV16 and TRBJ1-3, is GEEVAQTPKHLVRGEGQKAKLYCAPIKGHSYVFWYQQVLKNEFKFLISFQNENVFDETGMPKERFSAKCLPNSPCSLEIQATKLEDSAVYFCASSQQPDLGNTIYFGEGSWLTVV.

The gene calls are TRBV19 and TRBJ1-3, with 8 bases aligning to TRBD1. This CDR3 region has 15 residues. Germline V gives CDR1 LNHDA, CDR2 SQIVND (reference sequence). The J segment lost 5 bases and the V segment lost 5 bases, leaving 8 bases of the junction unmatched. The CDR3 nucleotides are TGTGCCAGTAGTGGTACCGGGACAGGCAGAAACACCATATATTTT. It codes for CASSGTGTGRNTIYF.

This chain uses TRBV7-2 with TRBJ1-2; D gene ambiguous. The germline V gene encodes CDR1 SGHTA and CDR2 FQGNSA. The CDR3 totals 15 residues. Trimming took 3 bases from V and 2 from J, leaving 13 bases between them. The CDR3 region is CASSFFRGMNYGYTF. The CDR3 DNA reads TGTGCCAGCAGCTTTTTTCGGGGAATGAACTATGGCTACACCTTC.

The chain is built from TRBV28 and TRBJ1-4, with D possibly TRBD1 on 6 matching bases. CDR1 and CDR2 from the germline V gene are MDHEN and SYDVKM. The CDR3 length is 13 residues. Trimming removed 6 bases from V and 8 bases from J, with 13 bases in between. DNA of the CDR3: TGTGCCAGCAGCAGGGGCCGGGAGGAAAAACTGTTTTTT. Its translation is CASSRGREEKLFF.

This chain links TRBV18 with TRBJ2-5, with D perhaps TRBD2 (7 bases). Looked up from germline, CDR1 is KGHSH and CDR2 is LQKENI. The germline V and J ends were trimmed by 3 bases and 1 base, with 15 bases remaining between them. CDR3 length equals 16 residues. The CDR3 here is CASSPTSRGAQETQYF. The CDR3, as DNA: TGTGCCAGCTCACCTACTAGTCGGGGGGCCCAAGAGACCCAGTACTTC. The full variable domain, its missing parts supplied by reference TRBV18 and TRBJ2-5, is NAGVMQNPRHLVRRRGQEARLRCSPMKGHSHVYWYRQLPEEGLKFMVYLQKENIIDESGMPKERFSAEFPKEGPSILRIQQVVRGDSAAYFCASSPTSRGAQETQYFGPGTRLLVL.

V is TRBV29-1 and J is TRBJ1-1; D unresolved. V was shortened by 0 bases and J by 4 bases, with 9 bases between the two germline ends. Germline loops: CDR1 SQVTM, CDR2 ANQGSEA. This CDR3 is built from 13 residues. The CDR3 sequence: CSVEDRPGTEAFF. CDR3 nucleotide sequence: TGCAGCGTTGAAGATCGCCCCGGCACTGAAGCTTTCTTT.

The CDR3 nucleotides read TGTGCCAGTAGTATAAGGGGTCTAGGCTATGGCTACACCTTC. It yields the protein CASSIRGLGYGYTF. The J gene is TRBJ1-2, the V gene TRBV19; D is perhaps TRBD1 (5 bases). Per germline, CDR1 LNHDA and CDR2 SQIVND (reference sequence). This CDR3 spans 14 amino acids. Trimming shortened V by 2 bases and J by 4 bases, and 11 bases separated the two germline ends.

V and J are TRBV24-1 and TRBJ1-4; D unclear. Germline CDR1 reads KGHDR; CDR2 reads SFDVKD. Deletions cut 1 base from V and 11 bases from J, with 10 bases between. The CDR3 covers 13 residues. The CDR3: CATSDLNKGKLFF. Written as DNA, the CDR3 is TGTGCCACCAGTGATTTAAACAAAGGGAAACTGTTTTTT.

The chain has TRBV2 and TRBJ1-2; D gene unclear. This CDR3 is built from 14 residues. The germline V gene has CDR1 SNHLY and CDR2 FYNNEI. V lost 3 bases and J lost 3, with 11 bases in between. The CDR3 nucleotides read TGTGCCAGCAGTGACCGGGCGACCTACTATGGCTACACCTTC. Protein sequence: CASSDRATYYGYTF.

DNA of the CDR3: TGTGCCAGCTCACCACCGAGCCAGGGTAGCACCTACGAGCAGTACTTC. As protein: CASSPPSQGSTYEQYF. This rearrangement joins TRBV18 to TRBJ2-7; D may be TRBD1 (5 bases). Germline V lookup: CDR1 KGHSH, CDR2 LQKENI. Trimming took 0 bases from V and 2 from J, leaving 14 bases between them. The CDR3 is made up of 16 amino acids.

The chain joins TRBV5-1 to TRBJ2-7; 7 bases are a match to TRBD1. Losses at the gene ends were 1 base for V and 0 bases for J; bases not matched to a gene: 4. This CDR3 is built from 15 residues. Germline-derived CDR1 and CDR2 are SGHRS and YFSETQ. The CDR3 DNA reads TGCGCCAGCAGCTTGTATACAGGGGACTCCTACGAGCAGTACTTC. Protein product: CASSLYTGDSYEQYF.

The chain carries TRBV3-1 (or the pseudogene TRBV3-2) and TRBJ2-1; possible D gene TRBD2, 6 bases. From germline, CDR1 is LGHDT and CDR2 YNNKEL (reference sequence). The CDR3 runs to 15 residues. V lost 4 bases and J lost 7, with 17 bases in between. DNA for the CDR3: TGTGCCAGCAGCCGCAGCGGAGGGGCAGGAAATGAGCAGTTCTTC. As protein: CASSRSGGAGNEQFF.